These 11 T cell receptor beta chains came from one sample sequenced in a study of beta chain features in type 1 diabetes. Expressed TCRB transcripts were sequenced, since all the RNA that had been isolated was reverse transcribed. Sequenced by immunoSEQ multiplex PCR; TCRdb stores in-frame clones only, minus some. Found here are 200,000 to 250,000 clones, 27% of them singletons; the top ten hold 3.5% to 4.5%. Sequenced material: central memory CD4+ T cells from blood. All receptors derive from a man under 40 in good health.

The rearrangement links TRBV19 to TRBJ2-1, with 8 nucleotides matching TRBD2. Unmatched junction bases numbered 5, after V lost 7 bases and J lost 0 bases. Germline lookup yields CDR1 LNHDA and CDR2 SQIVND (reference sequence). The CDR3 covers 15 residues. The CDR3 sequence: CASTTAGVSYNEQFF. The CDR3 DNA follows: TGTGCCAGTACCACAGCGGGAGTCTCCTACAATGAGCAGTTCTTC.

This clone was seen a few times. This sequence may be a read error, since a much larger clone differs from it by one base. Distinct nucleotide sequences in the sample also encode this CDR3. J is TRBJ2-7 and V is TRBV5-6; weak D call: TRBD1 (5 bases). Trimming cost V 1 base and J 3 bases, with 11 bases left between them. Germline V gene sequence: CDR1 SGHDT, CDR2 YYEEEE. This CDR3 region has 14 residues. CDR3 sequence (DNA): TGTGCCAGCAGCTTGTTAGGGGCCCTCTACGAGCAGTACTTC. Its translation is CASSLLGALYEQYF. The complete variable domain, with remaining parts taken from reference TRBV5-6 and TRBJ2-7, reads DAGVTQSPTHLIKTRGQQVTLRCSPKSGHDTVSWYQQALGQGPQFIFQYYEEEERQRGNFPDRFSGHQFPNYSSELNVNALLLGDSALYLCASSLLGALYEQYFGPGTRLTVT.

V usage is TRBV30 and J usage is TRBJ1-5; D may be TRBD1 (5 bases). V was pared by 3 bases and J by 5 bases, with 11 bases between. From germline, CDR1 is GTSNPN and CDR2 SVGIG (reference sequence). This CDR3 comprises 13 residues. The chain's CDR3 is CAWRVRGDQPQHF. DNA of the CDR3: TGTGCCTGGAGAGTCCGGGGGGATCAGCCCCAGCATTTT.

This chain links TRBV11-2 with TRBJ2-5, with D uncertain. The CDR3 length is 16 residues. The V gene's germline CDR1 is SGHAT and CDR2 FQNNGV. V shed 5 bases and J shed 5 bases, with 21 bases lying between them. CDR3 residues: CASSTRVAVFRETQYF. DNA for the CDR3: TGTGCCAGCAGCACGCGCGTGGCTGTATTTCGTGAGACCCAGTACTTC.

The chain recombines TRBV11-2 with TRBJ2-1; D may be TRBD1 (6 bases). The V end was cut by 2 bases, the J end by 10 bases, with 12 bases between. This CDR3 region has 13 residues. The V gene's germline CDR1 is SGHAT and CDR2 FQNNGV. The CDR3 nucleotides are TGTGCCAGCAGCTTAACAACAGGGAGAGAGCAGTTCTTC. Encoded protein: CASSLTTGREQFF.

Worth noting for this clone: Different DNA sequences within this sample yield the same CDR3. V usage is TRBV1 and J usage is TRBJ2-7; TRBD2 reflects the table's D call only, with no check against the DNA. TRBV1 is recorded as a pseudogene. The CDR3 covers 15 residues. CDR3 in DNA: TGCACCAGCAGCCATCCTAGCGGTCCTCCCTACGAGCAGTACTTC. It yields the protein CTSSHPSGPPYEQYF.

This clone was detected a few times. The J gene is TRBJ2-1, the V gene TRBV27; 9 bases are a match to TRBD2. Germline loops: CDR1 MNHEY, CDR2 SMNVEV (reference sequence). The trim removed 7 bases at V and 8 bases at J, leaving 9 bases unmatched. The CDR3 runs 14 residues. The CDR3 region has the DNA TGTGCCAGCACCCGGACTAGCGCCCACGATGAGCAGTTCTTC. Translating gives CASTRTSAHDEQFF.

The V gene is TRBV2, the J gene TRBJ2-3; 9 bases line up with TRBD2. V lost 1 base, J lost 4 bases, and 9 bases stayed unmatched. CDR3 size: 17 residues. Germline loops: CDR1 SNHLY, CDR2 FYNNEI. The CDR3: CASSEGWTSAPPDTQYF. The CDR3 region has the DNA TGTGCCAGCAGTGAAGGGTGGACTAGCGCCCCGCCAGATACGCAGTATTTT.

This clone occurred a few times. CDR3 DNA: TGCGCCAGCAGCTCCCAGGGTGCCCAGTACTTC. Protein product: CASSSQGAQYF. V and J are TRBV5-1 and TRBJ2-5; maybe TRBD1 (5 bases). CDR1 and CDR2 (germline): SGHRS, YFSETQ. V lost 3 bases and J 9 bases, leaving 9 bases between the germline ends. CDR3 length: 11 amino acids.

V is TRBV5-5 and J is TRBJ1-2, with TRBD1 as a possible D gene (6 bases). The CDR3 spans 14 residues. Trimming pared 0 bases from V and 5 bases from J, leaving 11 bases between. The germline gives CDR1 SGHKS, CDR2 YYEKEE (reference sequence). For the CDR3, the DNA is TGTGCCAGCAGCTTGGAACAGGGAACTTATGGCTACACCTTC. It encodes CASSLEQGTYGYTF.

The DNA of the CDR3 is TGTGCCAGCAGCAAAGCGGGAGTCGCAGCCAAAAACATTCAGTACTTC. Its translation is CASSKAGVAAKNIQYF. The chain carries TRBV28 and TRBJ2-4; 8 bases are a match to TRBD2. Trimming removed 6 bases from V and 0 bases from J; junction bases left unmatched: 7. CDR3 length: 16 amino acids. Looked up from germline, CDR1 is MDHEN and CDR2 is SYDVKM.